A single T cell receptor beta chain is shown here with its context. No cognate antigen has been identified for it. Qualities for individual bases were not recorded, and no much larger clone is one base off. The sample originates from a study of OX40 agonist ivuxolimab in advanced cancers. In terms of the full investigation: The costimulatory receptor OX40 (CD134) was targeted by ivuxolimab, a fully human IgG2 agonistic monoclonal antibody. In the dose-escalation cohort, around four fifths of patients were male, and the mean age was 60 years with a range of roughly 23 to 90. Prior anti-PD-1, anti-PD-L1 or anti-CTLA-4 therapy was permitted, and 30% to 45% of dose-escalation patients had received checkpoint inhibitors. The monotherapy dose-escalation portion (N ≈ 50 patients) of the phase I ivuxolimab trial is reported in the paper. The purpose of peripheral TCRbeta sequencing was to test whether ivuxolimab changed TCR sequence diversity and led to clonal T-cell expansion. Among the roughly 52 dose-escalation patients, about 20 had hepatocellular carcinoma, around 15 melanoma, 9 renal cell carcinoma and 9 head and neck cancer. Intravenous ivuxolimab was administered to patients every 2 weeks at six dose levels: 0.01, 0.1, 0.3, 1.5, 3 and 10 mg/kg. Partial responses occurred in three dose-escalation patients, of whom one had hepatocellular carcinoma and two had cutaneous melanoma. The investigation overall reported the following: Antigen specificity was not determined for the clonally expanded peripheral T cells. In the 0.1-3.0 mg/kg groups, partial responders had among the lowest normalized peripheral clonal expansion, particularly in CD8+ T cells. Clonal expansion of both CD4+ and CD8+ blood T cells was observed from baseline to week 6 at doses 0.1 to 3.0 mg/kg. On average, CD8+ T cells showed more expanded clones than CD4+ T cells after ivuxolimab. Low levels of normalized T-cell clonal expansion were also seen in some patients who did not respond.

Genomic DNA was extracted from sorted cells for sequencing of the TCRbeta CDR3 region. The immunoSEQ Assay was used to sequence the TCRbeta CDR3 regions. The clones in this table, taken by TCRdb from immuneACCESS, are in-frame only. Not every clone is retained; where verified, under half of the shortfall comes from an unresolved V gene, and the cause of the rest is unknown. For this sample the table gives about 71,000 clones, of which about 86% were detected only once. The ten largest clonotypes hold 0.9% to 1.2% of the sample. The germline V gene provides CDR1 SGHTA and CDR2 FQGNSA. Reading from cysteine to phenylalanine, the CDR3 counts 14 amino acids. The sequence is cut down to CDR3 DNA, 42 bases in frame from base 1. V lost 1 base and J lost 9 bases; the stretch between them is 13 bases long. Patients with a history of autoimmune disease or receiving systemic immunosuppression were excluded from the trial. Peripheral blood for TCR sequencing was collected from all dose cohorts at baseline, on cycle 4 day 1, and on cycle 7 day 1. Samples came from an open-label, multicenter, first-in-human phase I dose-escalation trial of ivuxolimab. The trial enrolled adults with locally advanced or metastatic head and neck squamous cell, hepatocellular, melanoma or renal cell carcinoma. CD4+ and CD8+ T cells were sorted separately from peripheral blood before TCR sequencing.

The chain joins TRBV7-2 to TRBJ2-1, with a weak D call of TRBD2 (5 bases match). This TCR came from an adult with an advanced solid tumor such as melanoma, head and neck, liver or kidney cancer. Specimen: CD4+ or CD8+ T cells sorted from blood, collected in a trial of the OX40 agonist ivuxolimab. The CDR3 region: CASSLDSLRGEQFF. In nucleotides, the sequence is TGTGCCAGCAGCTTAGACTCGCTCCGGGGTGAGCAGTTCTTC.